Shown below are 4 T cell receptor beta chains from a single sample sequenced in a study of naive and memory T cell subsets. Two oligonucleotides, mixed equimolar, formed the beta constant-region primer covering TRBC1 and TRBC2. TCRdb recomputed calls from the UMI-ligation and nested PCR reads with MiXCR, one row per CDR3 protein. The sample lists about 80,000 distinct CDR3 sequences; roughly 13% were seen once. The sequenced sample consisted of central memory CD4+ T cells from blood. The receptors originated from a human donor in good health.

At least ten counts were recorded for this clonotype. The chain uses TRBV7-2 and TRBJ2-3; 7 positions agree with TRBD1. Trimming took 4 bases from V and 0 from J; bases not matched to a gene: 4. Germline CDR1 is SGHTA and CDR2 is FQGNSA. The CDR3 sequence is 15 residues long. The DNA of the CDR3 is TGTGCCAGCAGCTCAACAGGGGTTAGCACAGATACGCAGTATTTT. Protein sequence: CASSSTGVSTDTQYF. The whole variable domain, filled in from reference TRBV7-2 and TRBJ2-3, reads GAGVSQSPSNKVTEKGKDVELRCDPISGHTALYWYRQSLGQGLEFLIYFQGNSAPDKSGLPSDRFSAERTGGSVSTLTIQRTQQEDSAVYLCASSSTGVSTDTQYFGPGTRLTVL.

This clonotype was detected many times. The chain recombines TRBV6-5 with TRBJ2-1; 9 nucleotides align to TRBD2. CDR3 size: 17 residues. Germline trimming cut 0 bases from V and 3 bases from J; bases unmatched to any gene: 6. Germline CDR1 and CDR2: MNHEY and SVGAGI. The CDR3, as DNA: TGTGCCAGCAGTTACTCTGGCGGGAGGGCCAACTACAATGAGCAGTTCTTC. This encodes CASSYSGGRANYNEQFF.

In its sample, this clonotype was seen many times. The rearrangement uses TRBV12-3 or TRBV12-4 and TRBJ1-1; TRBD1 is a possible D gene (6 bases). Trimming removed 5 bases from V and 4 bases from J, with 14 bases in between. The CDR3 is 14 residues long. This CDR3 is CASSLGGAGTEAFF. CDR3 coding DNA: TGTGCCAGCAGTCTTGGGGGCGCAGGCACTGAAGCTTTCTTT.

J is TRBJ1-3 and V is TRBV6-1; the match to TRBD1 covers 7 bases. The V and J ends lost 9 bases and 0 bases, in that order; junction bases with no gene match: 11. The germline V gene encodes CDR1 MNHNS and CDR2 SASEGT. CDR3 length: 16 amino acids. CDR3 sequence: CASRTGATSSGNTIYF. In nucleotides, the CDR3 is TGTGCCAGTCGGACAGGCGCCACATCCTCTGGAAACACCATATATTTT.